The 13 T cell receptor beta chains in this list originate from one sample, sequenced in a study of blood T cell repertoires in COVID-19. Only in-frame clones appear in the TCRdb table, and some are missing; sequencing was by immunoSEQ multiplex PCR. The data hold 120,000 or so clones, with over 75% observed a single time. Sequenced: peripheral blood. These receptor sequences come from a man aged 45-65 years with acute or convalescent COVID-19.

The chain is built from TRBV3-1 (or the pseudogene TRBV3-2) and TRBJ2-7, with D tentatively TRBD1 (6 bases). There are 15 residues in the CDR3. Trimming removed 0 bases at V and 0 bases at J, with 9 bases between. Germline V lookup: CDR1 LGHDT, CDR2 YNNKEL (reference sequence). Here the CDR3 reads CASSQDGTFSYEQYF. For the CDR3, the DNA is TGTGCCAGCAGCCAAGACGGGACATTCTCCTACGAGCAGTACTTC.

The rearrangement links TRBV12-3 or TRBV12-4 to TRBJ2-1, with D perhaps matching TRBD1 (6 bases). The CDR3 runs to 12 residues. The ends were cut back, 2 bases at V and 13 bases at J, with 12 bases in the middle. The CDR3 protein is CASSLLRDIQFF. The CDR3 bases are TGTGCCAGCAGTTTACTTCGGGACATCCAGTTCTTC.

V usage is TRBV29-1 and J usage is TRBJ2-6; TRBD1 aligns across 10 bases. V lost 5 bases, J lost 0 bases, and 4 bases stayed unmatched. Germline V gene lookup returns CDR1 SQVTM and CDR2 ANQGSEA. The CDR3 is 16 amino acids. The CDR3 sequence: CSVWGTGVSGANVLTF. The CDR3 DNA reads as TGCAGCGTTTGGGGGACAGGGGTCTCTGGGGCCAACGTCCTGACTTTC.

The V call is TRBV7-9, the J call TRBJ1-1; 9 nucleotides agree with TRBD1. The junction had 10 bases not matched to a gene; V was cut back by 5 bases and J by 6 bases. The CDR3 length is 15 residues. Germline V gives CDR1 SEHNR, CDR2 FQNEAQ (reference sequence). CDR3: CASSPNGGQGSEAFF. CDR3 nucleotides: TGTGCCAGCAGCCCAAACGGGGGACAGGGCTCTGAAGCTTTCTTT.

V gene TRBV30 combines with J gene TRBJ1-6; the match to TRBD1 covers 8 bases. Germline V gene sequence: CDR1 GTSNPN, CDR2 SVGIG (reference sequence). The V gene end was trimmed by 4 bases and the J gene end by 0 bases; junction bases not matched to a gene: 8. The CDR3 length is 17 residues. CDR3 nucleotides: TGTGCCTGGAAGGGACAGGAATTCAGCTCCTATAATTCACCCCTCCACTTT. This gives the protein CAWKGQEFSSYNSPLHF.

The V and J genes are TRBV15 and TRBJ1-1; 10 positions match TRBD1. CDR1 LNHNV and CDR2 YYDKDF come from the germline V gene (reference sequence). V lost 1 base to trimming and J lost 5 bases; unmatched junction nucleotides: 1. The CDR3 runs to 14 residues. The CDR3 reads CATSRADRGTEAFF. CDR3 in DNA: TGTGCCACCAGCAGAGCGGACAGGGGGACTGAAGCTTTCTTT.

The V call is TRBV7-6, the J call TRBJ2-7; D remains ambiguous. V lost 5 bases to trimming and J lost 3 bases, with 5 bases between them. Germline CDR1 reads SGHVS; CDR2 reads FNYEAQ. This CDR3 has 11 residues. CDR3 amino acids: CASSPFYEQYF. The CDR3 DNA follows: TGTGCCAGCAGCCCATTCTACGAGCAGTACTTC.

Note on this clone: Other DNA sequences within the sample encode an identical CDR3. CDR3 residues: CASSLQSTDTQYF. CDR3 sequence (DNA): TGCGCCAGCAGCTTACAGAGCACAGATACGCAGTATTTT. V usage is TRBV5-1 and J usage is TRBJ2-3; D gene uncertain. V was cut by 2 bases and J by 0 bases, with 4 bases left in between. The germline V gene encodes CDR1 SGHRS and CDR2 YFSETQ. This CDR3 comprises 13 residues.

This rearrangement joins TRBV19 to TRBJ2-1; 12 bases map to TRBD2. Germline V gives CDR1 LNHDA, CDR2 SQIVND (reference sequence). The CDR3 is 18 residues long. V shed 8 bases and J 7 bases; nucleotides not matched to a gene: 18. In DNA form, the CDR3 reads TGTGCCAGTTCCACGGCGACTAGCGGGAGTCGGGCGGGGAATGAGCAGTTCTTC. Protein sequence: CASSTATSGSRAGNEQFF. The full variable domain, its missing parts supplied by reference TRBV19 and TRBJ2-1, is DGGITQSPKYLFRKEGQNVTLSCEQNLNHDAMYWYRQDPGQGLRLIYYSQIVNDFQKGDIAEGYSVSREKKESFPLTVTSAQKNPTAFYLCASSTATSGSRAGNEQFFGPGTRLTVL.

The CDR3 DNA follows: TGTGCCAGCAGCCGCGGGACTAGCGGGAGAGGGGGCACCGGGGAGCTGTTTTTT. It translates to CASSRGTSGRGGTGELFF. The chain joins TRBV6-2 or TRBV6-3 to TRBJ2-2; 14 positions agree with TRBD2. The germline CDR1 and CDR2 sequences are MNHEY and SVGEGT. V dropped 6 bases and J dropped 4; count of bases not matched to a gene: 10. The CDR3 has 18 residues.

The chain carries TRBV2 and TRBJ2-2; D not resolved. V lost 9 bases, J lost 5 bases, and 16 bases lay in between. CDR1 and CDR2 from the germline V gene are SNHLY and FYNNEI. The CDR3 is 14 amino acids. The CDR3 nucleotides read TGTGCCAGAAGGAAATCAGGCGTTACCGGGGAGCTGTTTTTT. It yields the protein CARRKSGVTGELFF.

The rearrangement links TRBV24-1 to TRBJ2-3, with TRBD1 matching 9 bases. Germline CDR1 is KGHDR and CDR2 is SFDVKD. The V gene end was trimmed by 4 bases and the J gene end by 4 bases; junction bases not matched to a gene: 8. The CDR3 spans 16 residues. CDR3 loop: CATSDLQGAGSDTQYF. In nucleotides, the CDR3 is TGTGCCACCAGTGACCTACAGGGGGCTGGATCAGATACGCAGTATTTT.

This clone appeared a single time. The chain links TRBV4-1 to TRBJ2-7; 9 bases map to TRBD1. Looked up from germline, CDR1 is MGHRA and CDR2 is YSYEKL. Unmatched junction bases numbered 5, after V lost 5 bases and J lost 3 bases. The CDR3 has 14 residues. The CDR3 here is CASSFATGGYEQYF. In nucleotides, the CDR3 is TGCGCCAGCAGCTTCGCGACAGGGGGCTACGAGCAGTACTTC.